This T cell receptor beta chain was retrieved from a study of blood T cell repertoires in COVID-19. Across the study: Donors in the United States, Italy and Spain gave samples during acute or convalescent COVID-19.

CDR3 length: 17 residues. The trim removed 5 bases at V and 0 bases at J, leaving 10 bases unmatched. Germline values: CDR1 MNHNY, CDR2 SVGAGI (reference sequence). Authors' methods: By means of reference gene primer amplification, nucleated cell counts were estimated. Libraries were prepared by immunoSEQ multiplex PCR; TCRdb keeps only in-frame clonotypes and omits some of them. The V and J calls and clone size are taken from that table; D and trimming were inferred from the DNA. The data contain about 140,000 clones, around 87% of them singletons. V is TRBV6-6 and J is TRBJ1-1, with 9 positions matching TRBD1. The receptor was isolated from a human donor in a cohort sampled during active COVID-19. The specimen sequenced was peripheral blood. DNA for the CDR3: TGTGCCAGCAGTCAAATACCGGGACAGGGAATGAACACTGAAGCTTTCTTT. It codes for CASSQIPGQGMNTEAFF.